This paragraph reports one T cell receptor (beta chain). Each CDR3 protein is one row after TCRdb ran MiXCR on the 5' RACE reads. The data contain some 420,000 distinct CDR3 sequences, roughly a sixth of them singletons. The CDR3 covers 15 residues. Germline assignment: CDR1 DFQATT and CDR2 SNEGSKA (reference sequence). The V end was cut by 0 bases, the J end by 0 bases, with 11 bases between. The data originate from a study of T cells after yellow fever vaccination. The chain carries TRBV20-1 and TRBJ1-1; the D is unclear. This specimen consisted of PBMCs, obtained before the yellow fever booster vaccination. The origin of this receptor is a man younger than 35 who received the YFV17D yellow fever vaccine. CDR3 amino acids: CSARDPRRMNTEAFF. The DNA of the CDR3 is TGCAGTGCTAGAGATCCGAGGAGGATGAACACTGAAGCTTTCTTT.